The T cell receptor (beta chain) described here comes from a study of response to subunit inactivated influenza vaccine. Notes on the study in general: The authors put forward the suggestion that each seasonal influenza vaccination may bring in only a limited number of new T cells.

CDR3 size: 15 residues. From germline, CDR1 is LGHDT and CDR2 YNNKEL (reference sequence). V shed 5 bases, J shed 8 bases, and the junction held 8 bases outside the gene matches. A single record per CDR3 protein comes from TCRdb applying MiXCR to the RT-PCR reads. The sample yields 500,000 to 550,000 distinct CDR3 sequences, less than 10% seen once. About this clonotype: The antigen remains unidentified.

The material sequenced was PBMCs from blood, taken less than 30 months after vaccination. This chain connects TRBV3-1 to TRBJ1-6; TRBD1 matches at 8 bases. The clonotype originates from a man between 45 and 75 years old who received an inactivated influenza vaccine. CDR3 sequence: CASSIRQGRYSPLHF. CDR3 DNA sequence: TGTGCCAGCAGCATCCGACAGGGGCGGTATTCACCCCTCCACTTT.